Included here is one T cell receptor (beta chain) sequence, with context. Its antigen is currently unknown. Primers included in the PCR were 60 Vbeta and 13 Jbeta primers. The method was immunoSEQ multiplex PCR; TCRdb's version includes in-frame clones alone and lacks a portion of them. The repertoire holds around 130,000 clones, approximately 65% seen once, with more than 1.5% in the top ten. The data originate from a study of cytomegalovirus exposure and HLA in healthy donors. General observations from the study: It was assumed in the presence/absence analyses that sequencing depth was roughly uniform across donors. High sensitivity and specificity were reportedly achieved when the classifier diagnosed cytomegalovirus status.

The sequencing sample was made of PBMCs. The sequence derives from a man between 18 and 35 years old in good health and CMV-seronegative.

CDR3 sequence: CASSLGPSDYEQYF. The CDR3 DNA reads as TGTGCCAGCAGCTTGGGGCCTAGCGACTACGAGCAGTACTTC. V usage is TRBV5-4 and J usage is TRBJ2-7; a weak D match, TRBD2 (6 bases). The CDR3 totals 14 residues. V was trimmed by 0 bases and J by 3 bases, leaving 10 bases between them. Germline V gene sequence: CDR1 SGHNT, CDR2 YYREEE (reference sequence).